This passage covers 21 T cell receptor beta chains from one sample sequenced in a study of cytomegalovirus exposure and HLA in healthy donors. Both 60 Vbeta primers and 13 Jbeta primers went into the PCR. Sequencing used immunoSEQ multiplex PCR; TCRdb keeps in-frame clones, though not all of them. The sample has about 100,000 clones, about 75% seen once. Specimen: PBMCs. These receptors were taken from a man aged 40-50 years in good health and CMV-seropositive.

Concerning this clone: Germline is not matched at one junction end, which may reflect a read error. This rearrangement joins TRBV14 to TRBJ1-1; 9 bases agree with TRBD1. The CDR3 covers 12 residues. CDR1 SGHDN and CDR2 FVKESK come from the germline V gene. Written as DNA, the CDR3 is TGTGCCAGCAGCGCGGACAGGGGAGTCCATTTTTTT. Protein sequence: CASSADRGVHFF.

This chain connects TRBV6-5 to TRBJ1-2; 11 nucleotides agree with TRBD1. Per the germline V gene, CDR1 is MNHEY and CDR2 is SVGAGI. The CDR3 is 15 residues long. V lost 4 bases and J lost 8; bases outside the gene matches: 9. CDR3 coding DNA: TGTGCCAGCAGTTCGGGACAGGGGGTTTTTCGAGGCTACACCTTC. This sequence encodes CASSSGQGVFRGYTF.

This chain links TRBV7-6 with TRBJ2-1; 14 nucleotides line up with TRBD2. CDR3 size: 16 residues. V lost 5 bases to trimming and J lost 7 bases; unmatched junction nucleotides: 7. CDR1 is SGHVS and CDR2 is FNYEAQ in the germline V gene. This CDR3 is CASSQSRTSGRNEQFF. The DNA of the CDR3 is TGTGCCAGCAGCCAAAGTCGGACTAGCGGGAGGAATGAGCAGTTCTTC. Based on the CDR3 plus reference TRBV7-6 and TRBJ2-1, the full variable domain is GAGVSQSPRYKVTKRGQDVALRCDPISGHVSLYWYRQALGQGPEFLTYFNYEAQQDKSGLPNDRFSAERPEGSISTLTIQRTEQRDSAMYRCASSQSRTSGRNEQFFGPGTRLTVL.

On this clone itself: Within the sample, other DNA sequences also encode this same CDR3. This chain joins TRBV7-8 and TRBJ1-5; D perhaps matches TRBD1 (5 bases). CDR3 length: 16 amino acids. Germline CDR1 is SGHVS and CDR2 is FQNEAQ. The germline V and J ends were trimmed by 0 bases and 0 bases, with 9 bases remaining between them. The CDR3 protein is CASSLAGGYSNQPQHF. The CDR3 DNA reads TGTGCCAGCAGCTTAGCGGGGGGGTATAGCAATCAGCCCCAGCATTTT.

This clone was recorded only once. The chain has TRBV4-3 and TRBJ2-3, with 10 bases matching TRBD2. V lost 1 base, J lost 0 bases, and 4 bases stayed unmatched. CDR1 and CDR2 (germline): LGHNA, YSLEER. CDR3 length: 17 amino acids. CDR3 sequence reads: CASSQVVAGGSTDTQYF. CDR3 in DNA: TGCGCCAGCAGCCAAGTCGTAGCGGGAGGTAGCACAGATACGCAGTATTTT.

For this clone: One junction end disagrees with the germline gene, perhaps due to a read error. The sample contains more than one DNA sequence encoding this CDR3. V and J are TRBV2 and TRBJ1-4, with D perhaps matching TRBD1 (6 bases). This CDR3 spans 18 amino acids. Germline CDR1 and CDR2: SNHLY and FYNNEI. The CDR3 reads CASSEGGGELKENEKLFF. DNA for the CDR3: TGTGCCAGCAGTGAAGGAGGGGGGGAGTTGAAGGAAAATGAAAAACTATTTTTT.

This clone has just a few counts. DNA for the CDR3: TGTGCCAGCACTCCCGGAGGGGACTTGGGCCCGTGGACCCAGTACTTC. Translated: CASTPGGDLGPWTQYF. The V and J genes are TRBV14 and TRBJ2-5; maybe TRBD2 (6 bases). The CDR3 covers 16 residues. V shed 7 bases and J shed 7 bases, with 25 bases lying between them. Germline lookup yields CDR1 SGHDN and CDR2 FVKESK.

The rearrangement uses TRBV10-3 and TRBJ2-3; the D is unclear. Germline V lookup: CDR1 ENHRY, CDR2 SYGVKD. The CDR3 spans 16 residues. V lost 4 bases, J lost 0 bases, and 14 bases lay in between. The CDR3 spells CAISARTRSSTDTQYF. CDR3 DNA sequence: TGTGCCATCAGTGCGAGAACTCGCTCGAGCACAGATACGCAGTATTTT.

This chain links TRBV7-6 with TRBJ2-7; 7 bases agree with TRBD1. Germline lookup yields CDR1 SGHVS and CDR2 FNYEAQ. CDR3 length: 14 residues. Trimming removed 1 base from V and 1 base from J; junction bases left unmatched: 1. The CDR3 sequence is CASSLGDSSYEQYF. The DNA of the CDR3 is TGTGCCAGCAGCTTAGGGGACAGTTCCTACGAGCAGTACTTC. Supplemented by reference TRBV7-6 and TRBJ2-7, the full variable domain reads GAGVSQSPRYKVTKRGQDVALRCDPISGHVSLYWYRQALGQGPEFLTYFNYEAQQDKSGLPNDRFSAERPEGSISTLTIQRTEQRDSAMYRCASSLGDSSYEQYFGPGTRLTVT.

The rearrangement uses TRBV5-1 and TRBJ2-7; 8 nucleotides match TRBD1. From germline, CDR1 is SGHRS and CDR2 YFSETQ. Losses at the gene ends were 2 bases for V and 6 bases for J; bases not matched to a gene: 4. This CDR3 spans 13 amino acids. CDR3 loop: CASSLGQGFEQYF. CDR3 nucleotides: TGCGCCAGCAGCTTAGGACAGGGCTTCGAGCAGTACTTC.

This clone is a singleton in its sample. The chain uses TRBV4-1 and TRBJ2-3; TRBD2 agrees at 9 bases. With 1 base clipped from V and 2 bases from J, the junction kept 10 bases outside the gene matches. The CDR3 spans 18 residues. Germline CDR1 reads MGHRA; CDR2 reads YSYEKL. The CDR3 spells CASSQVAGGPTNTDTQYF. The CDR3 nucleotides are TGCGCCAGCAGCCAAGTCGCGGGAGGGCCTACCAACACAGATACGCAGTATTTT.

The chain has TRBV18 and TRBJ1-3, with 7 nucleotides matching TRBD1. Germline CDR1 and CDR2: KGHSH and LQKENI. The J segment lost 4 bases and the V segment lost 1 base, leaving 13 bases of the junction unmatched. The CDR3 spans 18 residues. The chain's CDR3 is CASSPQMGRQGGGNTIYF. CDR3 in DNA: TGTGCCAGCTCACCACAGATGGGTCGACAGGGAGGAGGAAACACCATATATTTT.

The chain recombines TRBV29-1 with TRBJ1-1; perhaps TRBD1 as D (6 bases). The CDR3 is 16 residues long. V dropped 6 bases and J dropped 0 bases, with 20 bases sitting between them. Per germline, CDR1 SQVTM and CDR2 ANQGSEA. This CDR3 is CSVDPKGDYLNTEAFF. The CDR3, as DNA: TGCAGCGTCGACCCAAAGGGGGACTACTTGAACACTGAAGCTTTCTTT.

J is TRBJ2-7 and V is TRBV4-3; 12 bases fit TRBD2. In germline, CDR1 is LGHNA, CDR2 YSLEER. CDR3 length: 17 residues. J was trimmed by 1 base and V by 0 bases; bases with no gene match: 4. The CDR3 spells CASSQENLAGGSYEQYF. In DNA form, the CDR3 reads TGCGCCAGCAGCCAAGAGAATCTAGCGGGAGGGTCCTACGAGCAGTACTTC.

This clone occurred once. CDR3: CASSKGPSVATNEKLFF. The CDR3 nucleotides read TGCGCCAGCAGCAAGGGGCCCAGTGTCGCAACTAATGAAAAACTGTTTTTT. The chain couples TRBV5-1 to TRBJ1-4; D perhaps matches TRBD1 (5 bases). From germline, CDR1 is SGHRS and CDR2 YFSETQ. The CDR3 length is 17 residues. Trimming stripped 4 bases from V and 0 bases from J, with 16 bases between.

The chain joins TRBV9 to TRBJ1-3, with TRBD1 matching 7 bases. J gave up 0 bases and V 4 bases, and 13 bases lay outside the gene matches. The CDR3 length is 18 residues. Looked up from germline, CDR1 is SGDLS and CDR2 is YYNGEE. The CDR3 protein is CASSKLGQSQPSGNTIYF. CDR3 DNA: TGTGCCAGCAGCAAGTTGGGACAGAGCCAACCCTCTGGAAACACCATATATTTT.

Comment on this clone: At one boundary the junction diverges from the germline segment, which might be a read error. Different DNA sequences within this sample yield the same CDR3. The chain is built from TRBV6-5 and TRBJ1-1, with D perhaps matching TRBD1 (5 bases). The CDR3 covers 15 residues. Per the germline V gene, CDR1 is MNHEY and CDR2 is SVGAGI. The CDR3 DNA sequence: TGTGCCAGTAGTTACGATGGGGGAGGGTACACTGAAGCTTTCTTT. This encodes CASSYDGGGYTEAFF.

This chain links TRBV27 with TRBJ2-7, with TRBD1 matching 7 bases. The V segment lost 5 bases and the J segment 3 bases; nucleotides outside the gene matches: 10. Germline V CDR1 and CDR2: MNHEY, SMNVEV (reference sequence). This CDR3 spans 15 amino acids. DNA of the CDR3: TGTGCCAGCAGTCCCGACAGGGTCAATTACTACGAGCAGTACTTC. Protein product: CASSPDRVNYYEQYF.

This chain uses TRBV27 with TRBJ2-1; 7 bases agree with TRBD2. CDR1 is MNHEY and CDR2 is SMNVEV in the germline V gene (reference sequence). The CDR3 has 15 residues. J gave up 7 bases and V 1 base, and 7 bases lay outside the gene matches. The CDR3 spells CASSLFGLADNEQFF. The CDR3 nucleotides read TGTGCCAGCAGTTTATTCGGTCTAGCGGATAATGAGCAGTTCTTC.

The J gene is TRBJ2-2, the V gene TRBV7-8; TRBD2 matches at 10 bases. In germline, CDR1 is SGHVS, CDR2 FQNEAQ. V shed 3 bases and J 1 base; nucleotides not matched to a gene: 5. The CDR3 sequence is 17 residues long. CDR3 bases: TGTGCCAGCAGCTTGATTCGGACTAGCGGGAACACCGGGGAGCTGTTTTTT. Translation gives CASSLIRTSGNTGELFF.

This chain uses TRBV5-4 with TRBJ2-5, with 9 bases aligning to TRBD1. Germline V lookup: CDR1 SGHNT, CDR2 YYREEE (reference sequence). The CDR3 extends over 16 amino acids. The ends lost 0 bases at V and 8 bases at J; junction bases unmatched: 11. CDR3 in DNA: TGTGCCAGCAGCTTGGCCCCGGGACAGGGTGAGGGCACCCAGTACTTC. Its translation: CASSLAPGQGEGTQYF.